Each of the 7 T cell receptor beta chains below was sequenced from the same sample in a study of cytomegalovirus exposure and HLA in healthy donors. Use of 60 Vbeta and 13 Jbeta primers characterized the PCR. Assay used: immunoSEQ multiplex PCR; TCRdb lists only in-frame clones, some missing. The repertoire holds some 63,000 clones, with around 83% as singletons. Sequenced sample: PBMCs. The receptors come from a human donor in good health.

The CDR3 DNA is TGTGCCAGCAGCTCCGGGACAACGCTCAACGGGGAGCTGTTTTTT. Translated: CASSSGTTLNGELFF. This chain links TRBV7-3 with TRBJ2-2, with D possibly being TRBD1 (6 bases). Germline V gives CDR1 SGHTA, CDR2 FQGTGA. CDR3 length equals 15 residues. The V end lost 4 bases, the J end lost 7 bases, and 16 bases lay between the germline ends.

The gene calls are TRBV10-3 and TRBJ1-6, with D maybe TRBD1 (6 bases). The CDR3 has 14 amino acids. Germline CDR1 ENHRY, CDR2 SYGVKD. Trimming left V 10 bases short and J 5 bases short, with 15 bases between. CDR3 protein: CATEGTGNNSPLHF. CDR3 coding DNA: TGTGCCACCGAGGGCACAGGGAATAATTCACCCCTCCACTTT.

The gene calls are TRBV7-9 and TRBJ2-7, with D perhaps matching TRBD2 (6 bases). Per the germline V gene, CDR1 is SEHNR and CDR2 is FQNEAQ (reference sequence). CDR3 length: 13 residues. The ends were cut back, 5 bases at V and 3 bases at J, with 11 bases in the middle. The CDR3 nucleotides are TGTGCCAGCAGCCAAAGGGAGGACTACGAGCAGTACTTC. It encodes CASSQREDYEQYF.

Here the CDR3 DNA reads TGTGCCAGCAGGGCACAGGGGAATCATAATTCACCCCTCCACTTT. It is translated as CASRAQGNHNSPLHF. The chain carries TRBV27 and TRBJ1-6; 7 bases are a match to TRBD1. Trimming took 6 bases from V and 5 from J; bases not matched to a gene: 7. Germline-derived CDR1 and CDR2 are MNHEY and SMNVEV (reference sequence). The CDR3 covers 15 residues.

The chain has TRBV4-3 and TRBJ2-2; no clear D. The germline V gene encodes CDR1 LGHNA and CDR2 YSLEER. There are 16 residues in the CDR3. The V end lost 0 bases, the J end lost 6 bases, and 14 bases lay between the germline ends. The CDR3 sequence: CASSQEAGYPSGELFF. The CDR3 DNA reads as TGCGCCAGCAGCCAAGAGGCAGGATATCCATCCGGGGAGCTGTTTTTT.

This chain connects TRBV4-2 to TRBJ1-4; D perhaps matches TRBD1 (5 bases). The V end was cut by 7 bases, the J end by 8 bases, with 17 bases between. CDR3 length equals 14 residues. The germline V gene encodes CDR1 LGHNA and CDR2 YNFKEQ. CDR3 DNA sequence: TGTGCCAGCACAGTATCCGGGCGGGGGGAAAAACTGTTTTTT. This sequence encodes CASTVSGRGEKLFF.

The chain combines TRBV19 with TRBJ1-6; possibly TRBD1 for D (6 bases). Trimming cost V 3 bases and J 13 bases, with 31 bases left between them. Per germline, CDR1 LNHDA and CDR2 SQIVND (reference sequence). This CDR3 has 19 residues. CDR3 nucleotide sequence: TGTGCCAGTAGTATTCATGGTCCGGTCCAGGGGCGGACCTTTTTTCCCCTCCACTTT. Protein: CASSIHGPVQGRTFFPLHF.